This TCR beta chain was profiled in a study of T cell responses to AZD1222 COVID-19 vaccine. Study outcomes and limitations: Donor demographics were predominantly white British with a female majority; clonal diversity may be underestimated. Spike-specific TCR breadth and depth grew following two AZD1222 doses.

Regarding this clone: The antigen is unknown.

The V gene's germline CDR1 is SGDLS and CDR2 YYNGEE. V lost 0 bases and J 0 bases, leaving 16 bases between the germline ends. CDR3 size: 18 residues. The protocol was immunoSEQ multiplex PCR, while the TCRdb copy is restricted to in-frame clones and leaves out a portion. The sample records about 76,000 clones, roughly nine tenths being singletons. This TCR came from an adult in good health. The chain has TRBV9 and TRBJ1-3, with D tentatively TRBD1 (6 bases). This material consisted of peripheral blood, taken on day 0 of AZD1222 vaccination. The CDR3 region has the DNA TGTGCCAGCAGCGTAGGGCGGGGGCAAAGTCTCTCTGGAAACACCATATATTTT. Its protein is CASSVGRGQSLSGNTIYF. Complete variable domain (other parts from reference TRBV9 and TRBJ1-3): DSGVTQTPKHLITATGQRVTLRCSPRSGDLSVYWYQQSLDQGLQFLIQYYNGEERAKGNILERFSAQQFPDLHSELNLSSLELGDSALYFCASSVGRGQSLSGNTIYFGEGSWLTVV.